This T cell receptor (beta chain) originates from a study of T cells in tumors after PD-1 blockade. Background on the study: During anti-PD-1 treatment, some patients continued daily vismodegib 150 mg.

Assay used: immunoSEQ multiplex PCR; TCRdb lists only in-frame clones, some missing. This sample has 60,000 to 70,000 clones; about 74% occur once, and the top ten carry about 4.8%. The CDR3 is made up of 12 amino acids. The germline gives CDR1 SGHRS, CDR2 YFSETQ. V was trimmed by 0 bases and J by 6 bases, leaving 3 bases between them. This sequence was found in a human donor with basal cell carcinoma. The specimen was PBMCs, collected after anti-PD-1 treatment. The rearrangement links TRBV5-1 to TRBJ2-2; D gene unclear. The chain's CDR3 is CASSLEAGELFF. The CDR3, as DNA: TGCGCCAGCAGCTTGGAGGCCGGGGAGCTGTTTTTT.